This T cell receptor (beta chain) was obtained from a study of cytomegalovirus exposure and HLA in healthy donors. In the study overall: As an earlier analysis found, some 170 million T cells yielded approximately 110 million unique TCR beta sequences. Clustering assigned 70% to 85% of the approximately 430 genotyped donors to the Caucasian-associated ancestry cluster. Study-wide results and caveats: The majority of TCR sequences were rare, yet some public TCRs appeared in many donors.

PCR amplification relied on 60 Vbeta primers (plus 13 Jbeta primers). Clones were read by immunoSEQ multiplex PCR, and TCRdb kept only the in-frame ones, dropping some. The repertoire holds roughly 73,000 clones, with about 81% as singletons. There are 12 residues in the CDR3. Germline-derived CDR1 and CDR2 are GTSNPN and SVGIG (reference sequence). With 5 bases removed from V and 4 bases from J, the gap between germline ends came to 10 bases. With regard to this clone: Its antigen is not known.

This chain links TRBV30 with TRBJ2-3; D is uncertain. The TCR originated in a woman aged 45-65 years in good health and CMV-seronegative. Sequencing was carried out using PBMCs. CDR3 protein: CAWSHASDTQYF. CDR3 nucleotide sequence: TGTGCCTGGTCACATGCATCAGATACGCAGTATTTT.